This record concerns one T cell receptor (beta chain) sequence. What it binds is unknown. This entry belongs to a study of cytomegalovirus exposure and HLA in healthy donors. Looked up from germline, CDR1 is SGHRS and CDR2 is YFSETQ. The CDR3 has 18 amino acids. Trimming removed 3 bases at V and 1 base at J, with 23 bases between. The study, taken as a whole, reports: TCR beta sequences numbering around 15,000 were associated with HLA alleles at 0.05 false discovery rate in a later analysis. Cytomegalovirus status was reportedly diagnosed by the classifier with high sensitivity and specificity. The availability of immune exposure information extended only to CMV serostatus.

Primers included in the PCR were 60 Vbeta and 13 Jbeta primers. Here immunoSEQ multiplex PCR was the method, and the copy in TCRdb shows in-frame clones only, minus some. This sample has 130,000 or so clones, with roughly 83% found just once. The source material was PBMCs. The TCR originated in a man aged 40-50 years in good health and CMV-seronegative. The J gene is TRBJ2-7, the V gene TRBV5-1, with a possible D match to TRBD2 (6 bases). The CDR3 region has the DNA TGCGCCAGCAGCTACATCCCTAGCGTTTCCACCCTATCCTACGAGCAGTACTTC. Translated, it gives CASSYIPSVSTLSYEQYF.